This entry features one TCR beta chain sequence. Its antigen is unidentified. These data are taken from a study of PD-1 blockade in classical Hodgkin lymphoma. Study results and limitations: Excluded were patients who started nivolumab under 1 year after ASCT, a group that had lower diversity. By C4D1, diversity of CD4+ TCRs had risen significantly, whereas that of CD8+ TCRs had not.

The V gene's germline CDR1 is SGHVS and CDR2 FNYEAQ. The CDR3 contains 15 residues. V shed 4 bases and J 1 base; nucleotides not matched to a gene: 6. Sequenced by immunoSEQ multiplex PCR; TCRdb stores in-frame clones only, minus some. The repertoire holds roughly 100,000 clones, with roughly 90% as singletons. Every patient relapsed after autologous stem cell transplantation, and brentuximab vedotin exposure varied. This chain links TRBV7-6 with TRBJ1-1, with 7 bases lining up with TRBD1. The specimen comprised peripheral blood mononuclear cells (PBMCs), sampled before the second cycle of nivolumab. This receptor was obtained from a human donor with classical Hodgkin lymphoma. DNA of the CDR3: TGTGCCAGCAGCTCCATGGACAGGAGGAACACTGAAGCTTTCTTT. Its translation is CASSSMDRRNTEAFF.